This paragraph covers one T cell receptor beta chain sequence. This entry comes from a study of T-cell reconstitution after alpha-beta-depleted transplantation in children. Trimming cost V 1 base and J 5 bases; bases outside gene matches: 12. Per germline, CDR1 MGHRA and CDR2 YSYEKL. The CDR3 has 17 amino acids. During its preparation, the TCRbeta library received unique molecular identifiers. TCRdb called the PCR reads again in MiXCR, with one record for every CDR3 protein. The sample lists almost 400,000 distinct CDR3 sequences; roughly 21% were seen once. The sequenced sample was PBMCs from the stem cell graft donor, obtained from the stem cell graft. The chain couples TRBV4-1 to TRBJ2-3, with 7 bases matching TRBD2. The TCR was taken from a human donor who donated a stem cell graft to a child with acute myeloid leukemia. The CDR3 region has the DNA TGCGCCAGCAGCCAAGGATTTGCGGGAGTTGGTGGAGATACGCAGTATTTT. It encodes CASSQGFAGVGGDTQYF.